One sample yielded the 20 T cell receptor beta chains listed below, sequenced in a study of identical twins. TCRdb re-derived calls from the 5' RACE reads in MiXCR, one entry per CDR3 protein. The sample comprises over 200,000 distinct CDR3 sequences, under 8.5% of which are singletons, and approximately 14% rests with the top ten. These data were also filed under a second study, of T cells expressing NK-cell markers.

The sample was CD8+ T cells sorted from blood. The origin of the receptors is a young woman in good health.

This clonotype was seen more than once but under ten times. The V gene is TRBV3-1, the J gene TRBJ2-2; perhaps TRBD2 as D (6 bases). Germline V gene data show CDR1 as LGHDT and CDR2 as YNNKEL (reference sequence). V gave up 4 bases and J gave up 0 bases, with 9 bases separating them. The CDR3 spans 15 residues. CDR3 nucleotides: TGTGCCAGCAGCCCAAGCGGGCCGAACACCGGGGAGCTGTTTTTT. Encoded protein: CASSPSGPNTGELFF.

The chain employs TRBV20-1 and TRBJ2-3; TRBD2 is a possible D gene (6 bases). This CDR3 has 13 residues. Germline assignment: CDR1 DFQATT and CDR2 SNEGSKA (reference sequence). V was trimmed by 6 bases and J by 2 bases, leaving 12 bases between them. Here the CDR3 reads CSADGGSTDTQYF. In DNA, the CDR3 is TGCAGTGCGGACGGGGGTTCCACAGATACGCAGTATTTT.

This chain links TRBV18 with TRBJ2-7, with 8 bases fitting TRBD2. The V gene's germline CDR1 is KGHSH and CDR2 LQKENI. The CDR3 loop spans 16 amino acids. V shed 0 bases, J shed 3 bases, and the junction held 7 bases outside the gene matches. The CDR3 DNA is TGTGCCAGCTCACCACCGTCACGGGGGGGGGTCTACGAGCAGTACTTC. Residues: CASSPPSRGGVYEQYF. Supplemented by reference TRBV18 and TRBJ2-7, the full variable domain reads NAGVMQNPRHLVRRRGQEARLRCSPMKGHSHVYWYRQLPEEGLKFMVYLQKENIIDESGMPKERFSAEFPKEGPSILRIQQVVRGDSAAYFCASSPPSRGGVYEQYFGPGTRLTVT.

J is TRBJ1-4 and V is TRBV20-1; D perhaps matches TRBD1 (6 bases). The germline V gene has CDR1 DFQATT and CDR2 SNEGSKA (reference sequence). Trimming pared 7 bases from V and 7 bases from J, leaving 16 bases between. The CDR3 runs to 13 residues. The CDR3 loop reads CSGNEGGSEKLFF. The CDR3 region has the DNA TGCAGTGGTAACGAAGGGGGAAGTGAAAAACTGTTTTTT.

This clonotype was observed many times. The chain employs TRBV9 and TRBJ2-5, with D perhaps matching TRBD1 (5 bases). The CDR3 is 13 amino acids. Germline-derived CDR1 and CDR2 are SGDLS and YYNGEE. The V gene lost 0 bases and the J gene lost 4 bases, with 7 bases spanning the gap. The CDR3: CASSVGGGETQYF. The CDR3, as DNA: TGTGCCAGCAGCGTAGGGGGCGGAGAGACCCAGTACTTC.

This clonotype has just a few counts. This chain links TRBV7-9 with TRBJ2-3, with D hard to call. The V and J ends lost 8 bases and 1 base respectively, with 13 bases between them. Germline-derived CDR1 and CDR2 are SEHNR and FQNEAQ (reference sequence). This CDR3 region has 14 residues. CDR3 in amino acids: CASSRRRRTDTQYF. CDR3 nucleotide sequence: TGTGCCAGCTCACGACGGCGGCGCACAGATACGCAGTATTTT.

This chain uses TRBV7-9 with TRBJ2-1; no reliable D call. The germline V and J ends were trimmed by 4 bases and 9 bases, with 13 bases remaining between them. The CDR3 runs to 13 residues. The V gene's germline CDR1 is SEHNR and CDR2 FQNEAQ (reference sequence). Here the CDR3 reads CASSSPEFLEQFF. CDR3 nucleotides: TGTGCCAGCAGCTCGCCAGAATTTCTTGAGCAGTTCTTC.

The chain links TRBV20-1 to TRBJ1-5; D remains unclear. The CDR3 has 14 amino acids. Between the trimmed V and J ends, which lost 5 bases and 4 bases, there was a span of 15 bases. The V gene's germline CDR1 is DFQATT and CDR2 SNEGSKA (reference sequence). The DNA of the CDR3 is TGCAGTGCTCGTACCGCATCCTTGAATCAGCCCCAGCATTTT. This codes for CSARTASLNQPQHF.

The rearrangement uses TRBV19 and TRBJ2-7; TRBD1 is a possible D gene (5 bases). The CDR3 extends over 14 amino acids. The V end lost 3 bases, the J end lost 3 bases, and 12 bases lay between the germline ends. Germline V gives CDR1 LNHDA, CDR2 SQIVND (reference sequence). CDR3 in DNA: TGTGCCAGTAGTATTGGGCAGGGTCTCTACGAGCAGTACTTC. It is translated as CASSIGQGLYEQYF.

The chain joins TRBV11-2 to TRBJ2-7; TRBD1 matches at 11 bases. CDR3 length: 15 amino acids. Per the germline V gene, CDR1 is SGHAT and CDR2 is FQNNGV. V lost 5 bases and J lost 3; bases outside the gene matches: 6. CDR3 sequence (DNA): TGTGCCAGCAGCAAAGGGACAGGGGGGTTCTACGAGCAGTACTTC. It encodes CASSKGTGGFYEQYF.

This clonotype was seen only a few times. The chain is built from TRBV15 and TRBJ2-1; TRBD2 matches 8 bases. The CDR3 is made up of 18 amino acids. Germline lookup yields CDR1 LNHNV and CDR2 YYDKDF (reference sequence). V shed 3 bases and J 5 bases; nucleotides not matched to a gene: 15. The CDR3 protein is CATSSWGSTGGPNNEQFF. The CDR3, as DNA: TGTGCCACCAGCAGTTGGGGGTCTACGGGAGGGCCGAACAATGAGCAGTTCTTC.

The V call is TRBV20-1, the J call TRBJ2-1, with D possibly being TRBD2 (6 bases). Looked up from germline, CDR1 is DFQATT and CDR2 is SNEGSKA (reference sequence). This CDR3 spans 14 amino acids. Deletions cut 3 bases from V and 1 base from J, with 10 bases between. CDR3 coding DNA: TGCAGTGCTAGGGGGGACTGGTCCTACAATGAGCAGTTCTTC. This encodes CSARGDWSYNEQFF.

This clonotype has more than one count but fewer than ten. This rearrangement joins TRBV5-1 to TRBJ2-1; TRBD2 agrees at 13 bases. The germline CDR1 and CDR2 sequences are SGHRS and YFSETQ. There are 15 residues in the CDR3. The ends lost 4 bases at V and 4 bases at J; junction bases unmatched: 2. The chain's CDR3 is CASSTLAGGYNEQFF. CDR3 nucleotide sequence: TGCGCCAGCAGCACACTAGCGGGAGGGTACAATGAGCAGTTCTTC.

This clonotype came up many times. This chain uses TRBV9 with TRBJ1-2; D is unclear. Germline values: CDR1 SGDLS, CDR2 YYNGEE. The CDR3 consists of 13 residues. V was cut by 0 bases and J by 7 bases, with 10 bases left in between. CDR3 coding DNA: TGTGCCAGCAGCGTAGGTCAGCGCTCTGGCTACACCTTC. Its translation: CASSVGQRSGYTF.

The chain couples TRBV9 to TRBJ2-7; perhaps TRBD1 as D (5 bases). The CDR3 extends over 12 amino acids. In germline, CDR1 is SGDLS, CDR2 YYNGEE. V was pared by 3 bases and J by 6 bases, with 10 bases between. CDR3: CASSAQGGEQYF. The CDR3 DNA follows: TGTGCCAGCAGCGCCCAGGGCGGCGAGCAGTACTTC.

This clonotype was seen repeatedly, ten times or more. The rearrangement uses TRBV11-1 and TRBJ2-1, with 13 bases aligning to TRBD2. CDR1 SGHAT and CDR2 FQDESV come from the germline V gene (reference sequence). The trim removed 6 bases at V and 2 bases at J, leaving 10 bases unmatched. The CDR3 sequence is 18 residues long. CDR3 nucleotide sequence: TGTGCCAGCAGGGATGGGACTAGCGGGGCCCGCACCTACAATGAGCAGTTCTTC. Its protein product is CASRDGTSGARTYNEQFF. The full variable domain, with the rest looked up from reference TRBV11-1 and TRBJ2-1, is EAEVAQSPRYKITEKSQAVAFWCDPISGHATLYWYRQILGQGPELLVQFQDESVVDDSQLPKDRFSAERLKGVDSTLKIQPAELGDSAMYLCASRDGTSGARTYNEQFFGPGTRLTVL.

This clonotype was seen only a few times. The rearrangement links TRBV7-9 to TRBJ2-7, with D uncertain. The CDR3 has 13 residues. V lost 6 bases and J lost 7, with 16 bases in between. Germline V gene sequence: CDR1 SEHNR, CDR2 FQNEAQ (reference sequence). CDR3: CASRPSEHEEQYF. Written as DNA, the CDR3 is TGTGCCAGCAGACCGTCGGAGCATGAGGAGCAGTACTTC.

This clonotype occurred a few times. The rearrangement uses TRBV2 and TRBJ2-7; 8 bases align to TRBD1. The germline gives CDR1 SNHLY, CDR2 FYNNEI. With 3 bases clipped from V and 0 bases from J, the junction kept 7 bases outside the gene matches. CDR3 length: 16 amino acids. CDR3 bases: TGTGCCAGCAGTGATTTGTTGGGACAGGTCTCCTACGAGCAGTACTTC. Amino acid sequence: CASSDLLGQVSYEQYF.

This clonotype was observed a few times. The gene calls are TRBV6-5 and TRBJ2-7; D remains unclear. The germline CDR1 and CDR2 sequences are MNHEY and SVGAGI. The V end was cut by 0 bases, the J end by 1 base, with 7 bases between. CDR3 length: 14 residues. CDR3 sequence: CASSYSTRSYEQYF. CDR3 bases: TGTGCCAGCAGTTACTCGACCAGGTCCTACGAGCAGTACTTC.

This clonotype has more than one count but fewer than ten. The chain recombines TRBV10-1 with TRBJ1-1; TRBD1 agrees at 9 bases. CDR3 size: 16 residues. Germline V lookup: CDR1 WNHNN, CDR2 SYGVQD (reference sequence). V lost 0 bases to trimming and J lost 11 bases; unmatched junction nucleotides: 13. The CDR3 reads CASSESRRDREHLAFF. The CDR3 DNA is TGCGCCAGCAGTGAGTCACGCCGGGACAGGGAACATCTTGCTTTCTTT.